This T cell receptor beta chain was captured in a study of response to subunit inactivated influenza vaccine. Study-wide findings and caveats: T cells newly recruited by each seasonal influenza vaccination are few, the authors suggested.

TCRdb used MiXCR to reprocess the RT-PCR reads, holding one entry per CDR3 protein. The sample yields 630,000 or so distinct CDR3 sequences, around a sixth seen once. The V end was cut by 7 bases, the J end by 1 base, with 11 bases between. Germline values: CDR1 ENHRY, CDR2 SYGVKD. The CDR3 runs to 13 residues. About this clonotype itself: The antigen is unknown.

The starting material was PBMCs from blood, obtained 11 to 12 days after vaccination. The chain carries TRBV10-3 and TRBJ2-7; no clear D gene. This sequence was found in a man aged 50-59 years who received an inactivated influenza vaccine. The CDR3 spells CAINNRESYEQYF. The CDR3 DNA sequence: TGTGCCATCAATAATCGAGAATCCTACGAGCAGTACTTC.